This TCR beta chain was found in a study of blood T cell repertoires in COVID-19. As for the study in general: Both acute and convalescent COVID-19 samples were obtained from the United States, Italy and Spain.

V lost 4 bases and J 6 bases, leaving 17 bases between the germline ends. This CDR3 comprises 14 residues. Original analysis: Estimated nucleated cell counts came from reference gene primer amplification. The repertoire was sequenced with immunoSEQ multiplex PCR; TCRdb's copy has only in-frame clones and lacks some. From that table come the V and J calls and clone size; the DNA was used to work out D and trimming. This sample has 93,000 or so clones, with roughly 84% found just once. The receptor was isolated from a human donor in a cohort sampled during active or convalescent COVID-19. Sequencing was carried out using peripheral blood. The chain links TRBV5-3 to TRBJ2-7, with a weak D call TRBD1 (6 bases). Being an ORF, TRBV5-3 has a function that is uncertain. The CDR3 loop reads CARSPDRSRGEQYF. The CDR3 nucleotides read TGTGCCAGAAGCCCTGACAGGTCCCGGGGCGAGCAGTACTTC.